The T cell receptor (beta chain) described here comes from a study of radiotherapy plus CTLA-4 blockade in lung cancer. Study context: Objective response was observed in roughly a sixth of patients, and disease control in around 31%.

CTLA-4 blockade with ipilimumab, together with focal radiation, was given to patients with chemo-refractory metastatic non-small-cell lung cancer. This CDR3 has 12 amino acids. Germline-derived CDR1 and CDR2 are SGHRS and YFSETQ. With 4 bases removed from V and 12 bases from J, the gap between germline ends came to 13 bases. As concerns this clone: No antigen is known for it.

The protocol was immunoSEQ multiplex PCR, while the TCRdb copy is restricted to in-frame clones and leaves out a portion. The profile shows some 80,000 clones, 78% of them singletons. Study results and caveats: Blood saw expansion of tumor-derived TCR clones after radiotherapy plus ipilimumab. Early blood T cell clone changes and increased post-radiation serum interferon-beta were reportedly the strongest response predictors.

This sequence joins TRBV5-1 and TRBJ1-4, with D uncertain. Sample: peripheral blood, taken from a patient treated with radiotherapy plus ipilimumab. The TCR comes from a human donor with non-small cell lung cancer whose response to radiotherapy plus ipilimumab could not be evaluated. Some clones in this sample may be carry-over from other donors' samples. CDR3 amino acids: CASSPAGRQLFF. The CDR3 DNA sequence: TGCGCCAGCAGCCCAGCGGGGAGACAACTGTTTTTT. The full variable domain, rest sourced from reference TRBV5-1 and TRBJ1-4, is KAGVTQTPRYLIKTRGQQVTLSCSPISGHRSVSWYQQTPGQGLQFLFEYFSETQRNKGNFPGRFSGRQFSNSRSEMNVSTLELGDSALYLCASSPAGRQLFFGSGTQLSVL.